One and the same sample provided the 30 T cell receptor beta chains below, sequenced in a study of cytomegalovirus exposure and HLA in healthy donors. In the PCR, 60 Vbeta and 13 Jbeta primers were used. Repertoires were generated with immunoSEQ multiplex PCR, while TCRdb's copy carries only in-frame clones and drops some. Of about 94,000 clones detected, roughly 80% appear once; the ten largest clones hold roughly 7.1%. Input material: PBMCs. The receptor set was obtained from a man aged 40-49 years in good health and CMV-seropositive.

The chain carries TRBV5-6 and TRBJ1-1; the D gene is possibly TRBD1 (6 bases). The germline CDR1 and CDR2 sequences are SGHDT and YYEEEE. The CDR3 is 15 amino acids. Trimming stripped 3 bases from V and 5 bases from J, with 17 bases between. In DNA, the CDR3 is TGTGCCAGCAGCTCCTGGGGGGGGCAGGATACTGAAGCTTTCTTT. It codes for CASSSWGGQDTEAFF. Full variable domain (rest looked up from reference TRBV5-6 and TRBJ1-1): DAGVTQSPTHLIKTRGQQVTLRCSPKSGHDTVSWYQQALGQGPQFIFQYYEEEERQRGNFPDRFSGHQFPNYSSELNVNALLLGDSALYLCASSSWGGQDTEAFFGQGTRLTVV.

V gene TRBV27 combines with J gene TRBJ1-1, with 12 positions matching TRBD1. CDR1 MNHEY and CDR2 SMNVEV come from the germline V gene (reference sequence). The CDR3 loop spans 15 amino acids. Trimming removed 6 bases from V and 8 bases from J; junction bases left unmatched: 10. The CDR3 bases are TGTGCCAGCAGGATCCGGGACAGGGGGCCGGCCGAAGCTTTCTTT. Its translation is CASRIRDRGPAEAFF.

The chain links TRBV7-9 to TRBJ2-5; TRBD1 matches 12 bases. The CDR3 consists of 16 residues. V was clipped by 5 bases and J by 5 bases; unmatched bases: 9. Looked up from germline, CDR1 is SEHNR and CDR2 is FQNEAQ (reference sequence). The CDR3 loop reads CASSLAGTGGRETQYF. The DNA of the CDR3 is TGTGCCAGCAGCCTCGCCGGGACAGGGGGCAGGGAGACCCAGTACTTC.

The rearrangement joins TRBV7-9 to TRBJ2-7; 7 nucleotides line up with TRBD2. V shed 4 bases, J shed 2 bases, and the junction held 8 bases outside the gene matches. The CDR3 loop spans 15 amino acids. Germline CDR1 SEHNR, CDR2 FQNEAQ (reference sequence). The CDR3 coding sequence is TGTGCCAGCAGCTCCAATCTCGGGGGGACCTACGAGCAGTACTTC. Translating it yields CASSSNLGGTYEQYF. The whole variable domain, remainder taken from reference TRBV7-9 and TRBJ2-7, is DTGVSQNPRHKITKRGQNVTFRCDPISEHNRLYWYRQTLGQGPEFLTYFQNEAQLEKSRLLSDRFSAERPKGSFSTLEIQRTEQGDSAMYLCASSSNLGGTYEQYFGPGTRLTVT.

J is TRBJ2-1 and V is TRBV9; 12 bases map to TRBD2. V was clipped by 4 bases and J by 7 bases; unmatched bases: 12. The CDR3 is 17 residues long. Germline loops: CDR1 SGDLS, CDR2 YYNGEE. CDR3 protein: CASSSASGGASPNEQFF. The CDR3 DNA follows: TGTGCCAGCAGCTCTGCTAGCGGGGGGGCCAGCCCTAATGAGCAGTTCTTC.

The chain uses TRBV29-1 and TRBJ2-5; 7 bases align to TRBD1. Germline lookup yields CDR1 SQVTM and CDR2 ANQGSEA. The CDR3 runs to 18 residues. V gave up 4 bases and J gave up 4 bases; unmatched junction bases: 21. CDR3 DNA: TGCAGCGTTGCTGTTTTGGGGCAGGGGGTATTACCCGCAGAGACCCAGTACTTC. Protein product: CSVAVLGQGVLPAETQYF. Full variable domain (outside the CDR3, taken from reference TRBV29-1 and TRBJ2-5): SAVISQKPSRDICQRGTSLTIQCQVDSQVTMMFWYRQQPGQSLTLIATANQGSEATYESGFVIDKFPISRPNLTFSTLTVSNMSPEDSSIYLCSVAVLGQGVLPAETQYFGPGTRLLVL.

V gene TRBV19 combines with J gene TRBJ1-4; no reliable D call. Germline V gives CDR1 LNHDA, CDR2 SQIVND (reference sequence). The CDR3 sequence is 17 residues long. Trimming took 5 bases from V and 7 from J, leaving 23 bases between them. CDR3 amino acids: CASSPSGEARWGEKLFF. Here the CDR3 DNA reads TGTGCCAGTAGTCCCAGCGGCGAGGCAAGATGGGGTGAAAAACTGTTTTTT.

V gene TRBV5-4 combines with J gene TRBJ2-4, with 8 bases aligning to TRBD2. This CDR3 has 17 amino acids. V gave up 0 bases and J gave up 3 bases; unmatched junction bases: 8. Germline CDR1 is SGHNT and CDR2 is YYREEE (reference sequence). The CDR3 region has the DNA TGTGCCAGCAGCTTGGCCGAGCTAGCGGGCAACAAAAACATTCAGTACTTC. It translates to CASSLAELAGNKNIQYF.

This sequence joins TRBV2 and TRBJ2-2; TRBD2 agrees at 11 bases. Trimming removed 2 bases from V and 0 bases from J; junction bases left unmatched: 2. The CDR3 totals 17 residues. Germline V gene sequence: CDR1 SNHLY, CDR2 FYNNEI. CDR3 region: CASSELAGGPNTGELFF. CDR3 coding DNA: TGTGCCAGCAGTGAACTAGCGGGAGGCCCGAACACCGGGGAGCTGTTTTTT.

V gene TRBV7-2 combines with J gene TRBJ1-2, with D perhaps matching TRBD1 (5 bases). The germline gives CDR1 SGHTA, CDR2 FQGNSA. The CDR3 spans 13 residues. The V end lost 2 bases, the J end lost 2 bases, and 6 bases lay between the germline ends. Written as DNA, the CDR3 is TGTGCCAGCAGCTTAAAGGGGAACTATGGCTACACCTTC. Translating it yields CASSLKGNYGYTF.

The gene calls are TRBV6-5 and TRBJ2-4; 9 bases agree with TRBD1. Losses at the gene ends were 0 bases for V and 7 bases for J; bases not matched to a gene: 4. Germline values: CDR1 MNHEY, CDR2 SVGAGI. The CDR3 totals 15 residues. The CDR3 nucleotides read TGTGCCAGCAGTTACTCAGGGACAGGGCGTAACATTCAGTACTTC. This translates into CASSYSGTGRNIQYF.

The gene calls are TRBV28 and TRBJ2-1; 12 bases fit TRBD2. CDR1 is MDHEN and CDR2 is SYDVKM in the germline V gene. The CDR3 length is 15 residues. V lost 7 bases and J lost 2; bases outside the gene matches: 3. The CDR3 DNA is TGTGCCAGCAACCCTAGCGGGAGGGCCTACAATGAGCAGTTCTTC. This sequence encodes CASNPSGRAYNEQFF.

This clone was detected only a few times. The chain recombines TRBV27 with TRBJ2-1, with 12 bases fitting TRBD1. The ends lost 2 bases at V and 9 bases at J; junction bases unmatched: 11. The CDR3 has 17 residues. Germline values: CDR1 MNHEY, CDR2 SMNVEV (reference sequence). The CDR3 DNA reads as TGTGCCAGCAGTTTACTACCGGGACAGGGGGCAATCCCTGAGCAGTTCTTC. It encodes CASSLLPGQGAIPEQFF.

The table lists this clone with a few counts. This chain joins TRBV9 and TRBJ2-3, with D possibly matching TRBD1 (6 bases). The CDR3 covers 16 residues. Looked up from germline, CDR1 is SGDLS and CDR2 is YYNGEE. Trimming cost V 3 bases and J 0 bases, with 14 bases left between them. The CDR3 DNA sequence: TGTGCCAGCAGCGCGCTAGGGGGAGTTAGCACAGATACGCAGTATTTT. It codes for CASSALGGVSTDTQYF.

The V gene is TRBV28, the J gene TRBJ2-3; 9 nucleotides line up with TRBD2. The V gene's germline CDR1 is MDHEN and CDR2 SYDVKM. The V and J ends lost 5 bases and 14 bases, in that order; junction bases with no gene match: 14. This CDR3 is 14 amino acids long. CDR3 sequence: CASSPPRLAGFAYF. The CDR3 DNA reads as TGTGCCAGCAGTCCGCCCCGTCTAGCGGGGTTCGCGTATTTT.

The chain employs TRBV9 and TRBJ2-5; possible D gene TRBD2, 5 bases. From germline, CDR1 is SGDLS and CDR2 YYNGEE. The length of the CDR3 is 14 residues. Trimming left V 4 bases short and J 2 bases short, with 12 bases between. CDR3 nucleotide sequence: TGTGCCAGCAGCCCGACCGGGAAGCAAGAGACCCAGTACTTC. Encoded protein: CASSPTGKQETQYF.

This chain joins TRBV6-1 and TRBJ2-7; unclear D gene. Germline V gene data show CDR1 as MNHNS and CDR2 as SASEGT. V lost 2 bases and J 6 bases, leaving 8 bases between the germline ends. The CDR3 has 12 amino acids. The CDR3 coding sequence is TGTGCCAGCAGTGAACATAGTACCGAGCAGTACTTC. This codes for CASSEHSTEQYF.

V and J are TRBV27 and TRBJ1-2; weak D call: TRBD1 (6 bases). CDR3 length: 12 residues. Germline values: CDR1 MNHEY, CDR2 SMNVEV (reference sequence). Trimming left V 8 bases short and J 5 bases short, with 12 bases between. The CDR3 DNA reads as TGTGCCAGCGGATTACAGGGTTATGGCTACACCTTC. Amino acids: CASGLQGYGYTF.

The chain couples TRBV2 to TRBJ2-7; a possible D gene is TRBD2 (6 bases). Germline V lookup: CDR1 SNHLY, CDR2 FYNNEI. The V and J ends lost 1 base and 1 base respectively, with 11 bases between them. CDR3 length: 15 amino acids. This chain's CDR3 is CASSEGSGSSYEQYF. The DNA for the CDR3 is TGTGCCAGCAGTGAAGGTAGCGGCAGTTCCTACGAGCAGTACTTC.

The chain links TRBV5-6 to TRBJ1-5; D is ambiguous. Trimming removed 0 bases at V and 4 bases at J, with 8 bases between. CDR1 is SGHDT, CDR2 YYEEEE, per germline. This CDR3 spans 14 amino acids. The CDR3 DNA reads as TGTGCCAGCAGCTTGGGGTCGGGTAATCAGCCCCAGCATTTT. Translation gives CASSLGSGNQPQHF.

The chain is built from TRBV7-9 and TRBJ1-6, with D maybe TRBD1 (5 bases). The ends were cut back, 5 bases at V and 10 bases at J, with 15 bases in the middle. Looked up from germline, CDR1 is SEHNR and CDR2 is FQNEAQ (reference sequence). The CDR3 has 14 residues. CDR3 coding DNA: TGTGCCAGCAGCGTCCTTCAGGGTGAATCACCCCTCCACTTT. Protein sequence: CASSVLQGESPLHF.

The chain has TRBV28 and TRBJ2-7; tentative D call: TRBD1 (5 bases). V was pared by 3 bases and J by 3 bases, with 9 bases between. This CDR3 has 13 amino acids. The V gene's germline CDR1 is MDHEN and CDR2 SYDVKM. CDR3 in amino acids: CASSFQGGYEQYF. CDR3 DNA sequence: TGTGCCAGCAGTTTCCAGGGTGGCTACGAGCAGTACTTC.

The rearrangement joins TRBV19 to TRBJ1-1; TRBD1 aligns across 9 bases. The CDR3 covers 13 residues. With V trimmed by 6 bases and J by 6 bases, 5 bases remained unmatched. The germline V gene encodes CDR1 LNHDA and CDR2 SQIVND (reference sequence). The CDR3 DNA reads as TGTGCCAGTAGCGGAACAGGGGGCTCTGAAGCTTTCTTT. This sequence encodes CASSGTGGSEAFF.

In this sample, this clone turned up once. The rearrangement joins TRBV28 to TRBJ2-3, with D maybe TRBD2 (6 bases). The CDR3 has 15 amino acids. Between the trimmed V and J ends, which lost 5 bases and 4 bases, there was a span of 16 bases. Germline-derived CDR1 and CDR2 are MDHEN and SYDVKM. The CDR3 sequence is CASSPYSAGPDTQYF. Written as DNA, the CDR3 is TGTGCCAGCAGTCCCTACTCGGCGGGACCAGATACGCAGTATTTT.

This chain links TRBV15 with TRBJ1-2; 9 bases align to TRBD1. J gave up 7 bases and V 0 bases, and 3 bases lay outside the gene matches. This CDR3 contains 14 residues. The V gene's germline CDR1 is LNHNV and CDR2 YYDKDF (reference sequence). In nucleotides, the CDR3 is TGTGCCACCAGCAGAGAACAGGGGGCGCTTGGCTACACCTTC. Amino acids: CATSREQGALGYTF. Full variable domain (outside the CDR3, taken from reference TRBV15 and TRBJ1-2): DAMVIQNPRYQVTQFGKPVTLSCSQTLNHNVMYWYQQKSSQAPKLLFHYYDKDFNNEADTPDNFQSRRPNTSFCFLDIRSPGLGDTAMYLCATSREQGALGYTFGSGTRLTVV.

The rearrangement joins TRBV6-6 to TRBJ2-7, with D maybe TRBD1 (5 bases). Germline CDR1 and CDR2: MNHNY and SVGAGI (reference sequence). V lost 2 bases to trimming and J lost 7 bases, with 15 bases between them. There are 14 residues in the CDR3. The CDR3 nucleotides read TGTGCCAGCAGTTACCCCCCGACAGCTCCAGAGCAGTACTTC. It is translated as CASSYPPTAPEQYF.

In DNA form, the CDR3 reads TGCGCCAGCAGCCAAGATTTCGGGACAGCGATTGTAGATACGCAGTATTTT. Translated, it gives CASSQDFGTAIVDTQYF. The chain recombines TRBV4-3 with TRBJ2-3; 7 nucleotides agree with TRBD1. V trimming: 0 bases; J trimming: 5 bases; junction bases outside the gene matches: 11. Germline CDR1 LGHNA, CDR2 YSLEER. The CDR3 loop spans 17 amino acids.

With respect to this clone: Sequence at one end of the junction differs from germline and may be a read error. The chain carries TRBV11-2 and TRBJ2-3; 11 nucleotides align to TRBD2. The CDR3 is made up of 17 amino acids. Germline lookup yields CDR1 SGHAT and CDR2 FQNNGV. The CDR3 region has the DNA TGTGCCAGCAGCCGGGGTTTGGGACTAGCGGCACAAGATACGCGGTATTTT. It codes for CASSRGLGLAAQDTRYF.

V gene TRBV5-6 combines with J gene TRBJ1-5, with D possibly matching TRBD1 (6 bases). Trimming took off 2 bases at V and 1 base at J, with 10 bases between the two ends. Germline V CDR1 and CDR2: SGHDT, YYEEEE. There are 15 residues in the CDR3. CDR3 sequence (DNA): TGTGCCAGCAGCTTAGGACAGTTCAGCAATCAGCCCCAGCATTTT. Encoded protein: CASSLGQFSNQPQHF.

V gene TRBV14 combines with J gene TRBJ1-6; 8 nucleotides line up with TRBD1. Germline V gene data show CDR1 as SGHDN and CDR2 as FVKESK. Trimming took 4 bases from V and 10 from J; bases not matched to a gene: 6. The CDR3 sequence is 14 residues long. The CDR3 loop reads CASSPGQGWSPLHF. In nucleotides, the CDR3 is TGTGCCAGCAGCCCCGGACAGGGTTGGTCACCCCTCCACTTT.